The 9 T cell receptor beta chains given below trace back to one sample, sequenced in a study of cytotoxic CD8 clonotypes in ibrutinib-treated CLL. Data came from immunoSEQ multiplex PCR; TCRdb stores just in-frame clones and leaves some out. The data show almost 85,000 clones, approximately 86% seen once. This material consisted of PBMCs, taken before ibrutinib treatment. The source of these receptors is a human donor with chronic lymphocytic leukemia.

The V call is TRBV7-3, the J call TRBJ2-5, with 9 bases identical to TRBD1. The CDR3 has 14 amino acids. V lost 4 bases, J lost 5 bases, and 5 bases stayed unmatched. CDR1 is SGHTA, CDR2 FQGTGA, per germline. CDR3 coding DNA: TGTGCCAGCAGCTCGGACAGGGGTGGGGAGACCCAGTACTTC. It specifies CASSSDRGGETQYF.

The V and J genes are TRBV2 and TRBJ2-3, with 8 bases matching TRBD1. Trimming took 6 bases from V and 3 from J; bases not matched to a gene: 5. The CDR3 totals 14 residues. Germline assignment: CDR1 SNHLY and CDR2 FYNNEI. The DNA of the CDR3 is TGTGCCAGCAGATGGACAGGGCCAACAGATACGCAGTATTTT. It codes for CASRWTGPTDTQYF.

The chain has TRBV4-3 and TRBJ2-6; D is perhaps TRBD1 (5 bases). Germline V gene data show CDR1 as LGHNA and CDR2 as YSLEER. Trimming removed 0 bases from V and 2 bases from J, with 8 bases in between. The length of the CDR3 is 16 residues. The CDR3 loop is CASSQDAGTGANVLTF. CDR3 nucleotides: TGCGCCAGCAGCCAAGATGCAGGGACTGGGGCCAACGTCCTGACTTTC.

The gene calls are TRBV7-9 and TRBJ1-2; the D is unclear. The V end was cut by 0 bases, the J end by 4 bases, with 9 bases between. Germline loops: CDR1 SEHNR, CDR2 FQNEAQ (reference sequence). This CDR3 comprises 14 residues. The CDR3: CASSLARGPYGYTF. Written as DNA, the CDR3 is TGTGCCAGCAGCTTAGCCCGGGGTCCCTATGGCTACACCTTC.

The gene calls are TRBV29-1 and TRBJ1-2, with D perhaps matching TRBD1 (5 bases). The CDR3 sequence is 12 residues long. V lost 3 bases and J lost 8, with 13 bases in between. The germline CDR1 and CDR2 sequences are SQVTM and ANQGSEA. The CDR3 coding sequence is TGCAGCGTTGACATGGGGGGTCGGGGCTACACCTTC. This gives the protein CSVDMGGRGYTF.

The rearrangement uses TRBV28 and TRBJ2-2; 9 bases match TRBD2. V trimming: 7 bases; J trimming: 9 bases; junction bases outside the gene matches: 12. Per germline, CDR1 MDHEN and CDR2 SYDVKM. The CDR3 covers 15 residues. The CDR3 reads CASIEASGTQRELFF. CDR3 coding DNA: TGTGCCAGCATTGAGGCTAGCGGGACCCAGAGGGAGCTGTTTTTT.

This chain uses TRBV27 with TRBJ2-7; either TRBD1 or TRBD2 may fit D (5 bases each). V lost 6 bases to trimming and J lost 5 bases, with 23 bases between them. The germline CDR1 and CDR2 sequences are MNHEY and SMNVEV (reference sequence). CDR3 length: 16 amino acids. In DNA, the CDR3 is TGTGCCAGCAGCCCAGACCCCGGGGCCCAATTTCACGAGCAGTACTTC. It yields the protein CASSPDPGAQFHEQYF.

The chain joins TRBV19 to TRBJ1-1, with TRBD1 identical over 8 bases. CDR1 is LNHDA, CDR2 SQIVND, per germline (reference sequence). The V and J ends lost 8 bases and 4 bases, in that order; junction bases with no gene match: 9. This CDR3 has 14 residues. The CDR3 loop is CASRDRGFATEAFF. The CDR3 bases are TGTGCCAGTCGAGACAGGGGATTTGCCACTGAAGCTTTCTTT.

The rearrangement uses TRBV6-5 and TRBJ1-5; D gene unclear. The germline gives CDR1 MNHEY, CDR2 SVGAGI. Trimming took 6 bases from V and 5 from J, leaving 17 bases between them. This CDR3 is built from 15 residues. CDR3 sequence reads: CASRVGLGSYQPQHF. The CDR3 DNA is TGTGCCAGCAGAGTGGGCCTGGGAAGCTATCAGCCCCAGCATTTT.